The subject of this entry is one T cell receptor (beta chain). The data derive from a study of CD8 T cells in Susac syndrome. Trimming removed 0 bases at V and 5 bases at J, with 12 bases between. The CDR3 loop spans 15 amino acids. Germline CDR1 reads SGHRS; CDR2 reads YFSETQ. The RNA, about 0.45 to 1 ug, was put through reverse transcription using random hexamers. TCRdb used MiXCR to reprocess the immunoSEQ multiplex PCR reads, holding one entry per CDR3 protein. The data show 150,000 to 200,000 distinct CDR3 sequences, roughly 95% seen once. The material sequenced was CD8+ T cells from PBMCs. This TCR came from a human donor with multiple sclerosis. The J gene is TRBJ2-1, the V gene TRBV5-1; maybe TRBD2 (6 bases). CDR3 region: CASSLVGGANNEQFF. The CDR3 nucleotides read TGCGCCAGCAGCTTGGTTGGCGGGGCGAACAATGAGCAGTTCTTC.